This entry lists 19 T cell receptor beta chains sequenced from one sample in a study of T cells expressing NK-cell markers. After re-calling the 5' RACE reads, TCRdb lists one entry per CDR3 protein, DNA absent. The sample table sets out under 500,000 distinct CDR3 sequences. Sequencing was carried out using blood T cells: a sorted CD56 or NKG2C T cell subset, CD4+ or CD8+ T cells, or bulk PBMC T cells (not recorded which). Every receptor here comes from a woman aged 18 to 69 in good health.

The V gene is TRBV20-1, the J gene TRBJ2-1; TCRdb gives TRBD2 as the D gene, but with no DNA this cannot be confirmed. The CDR3 runs to 14 residues. In germline, CDR1 is DFQATT, CDR2 SNEGSKA (reference sequence). CDR3: CSARLAAFYNEQFF.

The rearrangement uses TRBV7-2 and TRBJ2-5; no DNA is available, so the TRBD1 call from TCRdb remains unchecked. The CDR3 loop spans 13 amino acids. Germline V CDR1 and CDR2: SGHTA, FQGNSA. The CDR3 protein is CASSLEPLETQYF.

The V and J genes are TRBV19 and TRBJ1-5. The CDR3 spans 14 residues. From germline, CDR1 is LNHDA and CDR2 SQIVND (reference sequence). The CDR3 sequence is CASTERDSNQPQHF.

The chain couples TRBV18 to TRBJ2-7; TCRdb selects TRBD2, and the lack of DNA leaves this call unchecked. Germline V lookup: CDR1 KGHSH, CDR2 LQKENI. The CDR3 totals 15 residues. The CDR3 loop is CASSPLGTSPYEQYF.

This sequence joins TRBV4-1 and TRBJ2-2; the TCRdb D gene call, TRBD1, has no DNA to confirm it. CDR1 is MGHRA and CDR2 is YSYEKL in the germline V gene. The CDR3 consists of 18 residues. The chain's CDR3 is CASSQVLRSDNETGELFF.

V usage is TRBV5-1 and J usage is TRBJ2-1. This CDR3 spans 12 amino acids. The germline gives CDR1 SGHRS, CDR2 YFSETQ. This chain's CDR3 is CASSSTLDEQFF.

V is TRBV6-1 and J is TRBJ2-7; the D gene TCRdb calls, TRBD1, cannot be checked with no DNA. The germline V gene has CDR1 MNHNS and CDR2 SASEGT. This CDR3 spans 13 amino acids. The CDR3 reads CASSGTGYYEQYF.

V usage is TRBV6-1 and J usage is TRBJ1-1; there is no DNA to check the TCRdb D call of TRBD1. The CDR3 loop spans 13 amino acids. Germline V gives CDR1 MNHNS, CDR2 SASEGT. CDR3 region: CASKNRGDTEAFF.

This CDR3 is CSARKSPAGGYEQYF. The rearrangement links TRBV20-1 to TRBJ2-7; TCRdb's D call, TRBD2, is unchecked because there is no DNA. The germline CDR1 and CDR2 sequences are DFQATT and SNEGSKA (reference sequence). CDR3 length: 15 amino acids.

The V and J genes are TRBV24-1 and TRBJ2-1; TCRdb's D gene call, TRBD2, goes unchecked for lack of DNA. Germline values: CDR1 KGHDR, CDR2 SFDVKD. This CDR3 contains 15 residues. The CDR3 loop reads CATSDLSGRVNEQFF.

The chain is built from TRBV6-5 and TRBJ2-5; absent DNA, TCRdb's TRBD2 call cannot be checked. The V gene's germline CDR1 is MNHEY and CDR2 SVGAGI. The CDR3 is 14 residues long. CDR3 loop: CASSSLAEQETQYF.

V gene TRBV11-2 combines with J gene TRBJ2-2; TCRdb's assignment of TRBD1 cannot be checked, as there is no DNA. Per germline, CDR1 SGHAT and CDR2 FQNNGV. The length of the CDR3 is 12 residues. The CDR3 protein is CASNPGGQGVFF.

The chain has TRBV20-1 and TRBJ2-2; TCRdb selects TRBD1, and the lack of DNA leaves this call unchecked. The length of the CDR3 is 14 residues. Germline CDR1 and CDR2: DFQATT and SNEGSKA (reference sequence). CDR3 region: CSARGGLGAGELFF.

J is TRBJ2-2 and V is TRBV9; checking the TCRdb D call of TRBD1 is not possible without DNA. The CDR3 totals 17 residues. Germline V gene sequence: CDR1 SGDLS, CDR2 YYNGEE. Here the CDR3 reads CASSAQSTGLNTGELFF.

The chain couples TRBV11-2 to TRBJ2-1; TCRdb designates TRBD1, a call that cannot be tested without DNA. This CDR3 spans 20 amino acids. CDR1 SGHAT and CDR2 FQNNGV come from the germline V gene. CDR3 sequence reads: CASSLEAPSPGPLRYNEQFF. Variable domain in full (rest from reference TRBV11-2 and TRBJ2-1): EAGVAQSPRYKIIEKRQSVAFWCNPISGHATLYWYQQILGQGPKLLIQFQNNGVVDDSQLPKDRFSAERLKGVDSTLKIQPAKLEDSAVYLCASSLEAPSPGPLRYNEQFFGPGTRLTVL.

V usage is TRBV6-4 and J usage is TRBJ2-3; TCRdb gives TRBD1 as the D gene, but with no DNA this cannot be confirmed. From germline, CDR1 is MRHNA and CDR2 SNTAGT. CDR3 length: 14 residues. This CDR3 is CASSDSVGADTQYF.

The gene calls are TRBV5-1 and TRBJ2-3; without DNA, the TCRdb call of TRBD2 cannot be checked. The CDR3 consists of 15 residues. The germline CDR1 and CDR2 sequences are SGHRS and YFSETQ. CDR3 residues: CASSFSRERSDTQYF.

The genes are TRBV7-2 and TRBJ1-2; TCRdb names TRBD1, which stays unverified in the absence of DNA. The germline V gene has CDR1 SGHTA and CDR2 FQGNSA. CDR3 length equals 13 residues. The CDR3 spells CASSPDSNYGYTF.

The chain joins TRBV20-1 to TRBJ2-7; TCRdb indicates TRBD1, and absent DNA this call remains unverified. Germline-derived CDR1 and CDR2 are DFQATT and SNEGSKA (reference sequence). The CDR3 length is 14 residues. Here the CDR3 reads CSARDRGGYYEQYF.